The 21 T cell receptor beta chains below come from one sample, sequenced in a study of CD8+CD57+ T cells in acquired aplastic anemia. Genomic DNA templated the TCR beta VDJ and CDR3 profiling. TCRdb fed the reads into MiXCR, producing one record per CDR3 protein. The top ten clones hold more than 10% of a sample with 150,000 to 180,000 distinct CDR3 sequences, less than 60% of them seen once. Sequencing involved patients with CD8+CD57+ cell expansion previously shown by flow cytometry. Sequencing was performed on sorted CD4+, CD8+, or CD8+CD57+ T cells (not recorded which) from PBMCs. The source is a human donor with aplastic anemia.

This clonotype showed up just a few times. A read error is possible here, since a much larger clone lies one base away. The rearrangement links TRBV7-9 to TRBJ1-1; D might be TRBD1 (6 bases). The CDR3 length is 15 residues. Per the germline V gene, CDR1 is SEHNR and CDR2 is FQNEAQ (reference sequence). In DNA, the CDR3 is TGTGCCAGCAGCTTACTGACAGGTGGGAACACTGAAGCTCTCTTT. This encodes CASSLLTGGNTEALF.

This clonotype was seen a few times. The J gene is TRBJ2-1, the V gene TRBV20-1; D not certain. The CDR3 contains 13 residues. Trimming left V 3 bases short and J 8 bases short, with 14 bases between. Germline V gene lookup returns CDR1 DFQATT and CDR2 SNEGSKA (reference sequence). The CDR3 loop is CSARSSQTDEQFF. The CDR3 DNA reads as TGCAGTGCTAGGTCCAGTCAGACGGATGAGCAGTTCTTC.

J is TRBJ2-2 and V is TRBV7-9; unclear D gene. Trimming shortened V by 4 bases and J by 1 base, and 4 bases separated the two germline ends. The germline V gene encodes CDR1 SEHNR and CDR2 FQNEAQ (reference sequence). The CDR3 is made up of 13 amino acids. The CDR3 reads CASSSMNTGELFF. The DNA of the CDR3 is TGTGCCAGCAGCTCTATGAACACCGGGGAGCTGTTTTTT.

The CDR3 sequence: CASSLVSGGAEETQYF. CDR3 nucleotides: TGTGCCAGCAGCTTAGTTAGCGGGGGGGCCGAGGAGACCCAGTACTTC. The chain is built from TRBV7-6 and TRBJ2-5, with TRBD2 identical over 11 bases. The CDR3 is 16 amino acids. V lost 1 base and J lost 5; bases outside the gene matches: 6. Germline V CDR1 and CDR2: SGHVS, FNYEAQ.

This chain connects TRBV7-9 to TRBJ2-7, with unresolved D. CDR1 is SEHNR and CDR2 is FQNEAQ in the germline V gene (reference sequence). V was clipped by 2 bases and J by 2 bases, with 10 bases between them. The CDR3 contains 14 residues. CDR3 bases: TGTGCCAGCAGCTTACGTGCTCCTACCTACGAGCAGTACTTC. It specifies CASSLRAPTYEQYF.

This clonotype was counted once. The chain recombines TRBV24-1 with TRBJ2-5; no firm D call. This CDR3 is built from 13 residues. V was shortened by 4 bases and J by 9 bases, with 14 bases between the two germline ends. Germline V gene sequence: CDR1 KGHDR, CDR2 SFDVKD. CDR3 residues: CATSDEDRQAQYF. The DNA for the CDR3 is TGTGCCACCAGTGACGAGGACCGCCAGGCCCAGTACTTC.

This clonotype occurred many times. The genes are TRBV7-9 and TRBJ1-5; no clear D. Germline V gene data show CDR1 as SEHNR and CDR2 as FQNEAQ (reference sequence). V dropped 5 bases and J dropped 4 bases, with 12 bases sitting between them. The length of the CDR3 is 14 residues. In DNA form, the CDR3 reads TGTGCCAGCAGCCTCACTCAATCAAATCAGCCCCAGCATTTT. It translates to CASSLTQSNQPQHF.

This clonotype was picked up one time. This chain links TRBV24-1 with TRBJ2-7, with 7 bases aligning to TRBD2. Looked up from germline, CDR1 is KGHDR and CDR2 is SFDVKD. The trim removed 1 base at V and 10 bases at J, leaving 9 bases unmatched. This CDR3 is built from 14 residues. CDR3: CATSDLGQGGRQYF. CDR3 nucleotide sequence: TGTGCCACCAGTGATTTAGGGCAGGGAGGGAGACAGTACTTC.

The rearrangement uses TRBV15 and TRBJ1-1, with D perhaps TRBD1 (5 bases). The V gene's germline CDR1 is LNHNV and CDR2 YYDKDF (reference sequence). The V end was cut by 1 base, the J end by 8 bases, with 11 bases between. CDR3 length: 13 amino acids. The CDR3 DNA reads as TGTGCCACCAGCAGAGGCGTGACAGAGGAAGCTTTCTTT. Translation gives CATSRGVTEEAFF.

This clonotype was counted ten times or more. The chain is built from TRBV9 and TRBJ1-5; TRBD1 aligns across 8 bases. The CDR3 spans 14 residues. Unmatched junction bases numbered 5, after V lost 2 bases and J lost 7 bases. Per germline, CDR1 SGDLS and CDR2 YYNGEE. The CDR3 DNA follows: TGTGCCAGCAGCGTTGGACAGGGAGGCCAGCCCCAGCATTTT. It codes for CASSVGQGGQPQHF.

This clonotype was seen a few times. The V gene is TRBV2, the J gene TRBJ2-5; 11 bases are shared with TRBD2. The germline V gene encodes CDR1 SNHLY and CDR2 FYNNEI. The CDR3 spans 15 residues. Losses at the gene ends were 7 bases for V and 2 bases for J; bases not matched to a gene: 6. The CDR3, as DNA: TGTGCCAGCACGGGTAGCGGGGGGGGGCAAGAGACCCAGTACTTC. This translates into CASTGSGGGQETQYF.

Details on this clonotype: The junction differs from germline at one of its ends, possibly a read error. This chain joins TRBV7-9 and TRBJ1-2; D gene uncertain. This CDR3 region has 13 residues. Germline lookup yields CDR1 SEHNR and CDR2 FQNEAQ (reference sequence). The CDR3 sequence: CARSLGKGGGYTF. The DNA for the CDR3 is TGTGCCCGCAGCTTAGGAAAAGGTGGCGGCTACACCTTC.

In this sample, this clonotype turned up many times. V gene TRBV3-1 combines with J gene TRBJ2-7; no definite D call. The germline V gene encodes CDR1 LGHDT and CDR2 YNNKEL (reference sequence). V was pared by 0 bases and J by 2 bases, with 5 bases between. This CDR3 region has 13 residues. DNA for the CDR3: TGTGCCAGCAGCCAAGACTATCCCTACGAGCAGTACTTC. It translates to CASSQDYPYEQYF.

The chain couples TRBV7-2 to TRBJ2-7; 8 bases are a match to TRBD1. V trimming: 5 bases; J trimming: 0 bases; junction bases outside the gene matches: 6. Germline V gives CDR1 SGHTA, CDR2 FQGNSA. The CDR3 loop spans 15 amino acids. CDR3 sequence: CTSSLGTGFSYEQYF. CDR3 in DNA: TGTACCAGCAGCCTTGGGACAGGCTTCTCCTACGAGCAGTACTTC.

The chain has TRBV19 and TRBJ2-7, with a possible D match to TRBD2 (5 bases). The J call is uncertain, as TRBJ2-5 better fits the DNA end. Germline V gives CDR1 LNHDA, CDR2 SQIVND (reference sequence). The CDR3 spans 13 residues. CDR3 loop: CASSITGQETQYF. The CDR3 coding sequence is TGTGCCAGTAGTATTACGGGGCAAGAGACCCAGTACTTC.

This chain uses TRBV29-1 with TRBJ1-1; TRBD1 is a possible D gene (6 bases). V gave up 7 bases and J gave up 1 base, with 10 bases separating them. Germline assignment: CDR1 SQVTM and CDR2 ANQGSEA. This CDR3 has 12 residues. CDR3 bases: TGCAGCGGGGGGCTAGGGAACACTGAAGCTTTCTTT. Its translation: CSGGLGNTEAFF.

The chain couples TRBV15 to TRBJ1-2; the D gene is possibly TRBD1 (5 bases). Germline CDR1 LNHNV, CDR2 YYDKDF (reference sequence). The CDR3 has 14 amino acids. Deletions cut 4 bases from V and 6 bases from J, with 15 bases between. The CDR3 region has the DNA TGTGCCACCAGCATTAGGGGCGCGTATCATGGCTACACCTTC. Amino acid sequence: CATSIRGAYHGYTF.

This clonotype was seen many times. The chain recombines TRBV12-3 or TRBV12-4 with TRBJ2-7; D is unresolved. The CDR3 sequence is 16 residues long. Trimming took off 0 bases at V and 0 bases at J, with 12 bases between the two ends. CDR3 sequence (DNA): TGTGCCAGCAGTTTAGCCCTGGACGGTAGCTCCTACGAGCAGTACTTC. This translates into CASSLALDGSSYEQYF.

V gene TRBV7-9 combines with J gene TRBJ2-5; perhaps D is TRBD1 or TRBD2 (5 bases each). The V gene lost 5 bases and the J gene lost 3 bases, with 16 bases spanning the gap. The CDR3 extends over 15 amino acids. CDR1 is SEHNR, CDR2 FQNEAQ, per germline (reference sequence). The CDR3 here is CASSRPQGTEETQYF. In DNA, the CDR3 is TGTGCCAGCAGCAGACCCCAAGGGACGGAAGAGACCCAGTACTTC. Combining the CDR3 with reference TRBV7-9 and TRBJ2-5 gives the whole variable domain DTGVSQNPRHKITKRGQNVTFRCDPISEHNRLYWYRQTLGQGPEFLTYFQNEAQLEKSRLLSDRFSAERPKGSFSTLEIQRTEQGDSAMYLCASSRPQGTEETQYFGPGTRLLVL.

This clonotype was recorded at least ten times. J is TRBJ2-7 and V is TRBV29-1, with 9 positions matching TRBD1. Germline lookup yields CDR1 SQVTM and CDR2 ANQGSEA. The CDR3 contains 15 residues. The V gene end was trimmed by 0 bases and the J gene end by 4 bases; junction bases not matched to a gene: 7. The DNA for the CDR3 is TGCAGCGTTGAAGATGACAGGGGGTCTCGTTACGAGCAGTACTTC. This gives the protein CSVEDDRGSRYEQYF.

This clonotype was found once. The gene calls are TRBV5-4 and TRBJ2-7, with D possibly TRBD2 on 5 matching bases. The CDR3 is 13 residues long. Germline values: CDR1 SGHNT, CDR2 YYREEE (reference sequence). The V end was cut by 4 bases, the J end by 4 bases, with 12 bases between. The CDR3 spells CASSTLGVYEQYF. The DNA for the CDR3 is TGTGCCAGCAGCACACTCGGGGTATACGAGCAGTACTTC.